A selection of T cell receptor beta chains follows, all from one sample in a study of T cell changes during pregnancy in multiple sclerosis. Some clones are missing from TCRdb's copy, which holds only in-frame ones; the method was immunoSEQ multiplex PCR. The sample contains about 28,000 clones, about 92% of which appear only once. The starting material was peripheral blood, obtained in the first trimester of pregnancy. The receptors were gathered from a female donor in good health, enrolled as a control in a pregnancy study. Each CDR3 is given with its conserved first and last residue. Each record gives: D gene, V gene, clone size, J gene, CDR3 protein, CDR3 DNA. A D gene is named only where the DNA matches it firmly. Size tells how often a clone was seen (once, few, many) or the class of an expanded clone, and some rows leave it out.

>TRBD1|TRBV19|-|TRBJ1-2
CASSLGTGGSGYTF
TGTGCCAGTAGTCTCGGGACAGGGGGAAGTGGCTACACCTTC
>-|TRBV5-1|-|TRBJ1-1
CASSPDKMNTEAFF
TGCGCCAGCAGCCCAGACAAGATGAACACTGAAGCTTTCTTT
>TRBD2|TRBV7-6|once|TRBJ2-5
CASSLEGGRRETQYF
TGTGCCAGCAGCTTAGAAGGCGGGAGAAGGGAGACCCAGTACTTC
>TRBD1|TRBV2|-|TRBJ1-5
CASSERKGANQPQHF
TGTGCCAGCAGTGAAAGGAAGGGGGCGAATCAGCCCCAGCATTTT
>-|TRBV7-2|-|TRBJ2-1
CASSQPTREQFF
TGTGCCAGCAGCCAACCAACTAGAGAGCAGTTCTTC
>TRBD1|TRBV4-1|-|TRBJ1-5
CASSPSGTGDAQPQHF
TGCGCCAGCAGCCCCTCCGGGACAGGGGACGCCCAGCCCCAGCATTTT
>TRBD2|TRBV10-3|-|TRBJ2-1
CAISSLGAGGMNEQFF
TGTGCCATCAGTTCCTTGGGGGCGGGAGGAATGAATGAGCAGTTCTTC
>-|TRBV28|-|TRBJ1-2
CASSLGPEAGYTF
TGTGCCAGCAGTTTAGGGCCGGAAGCTGGCTACACCTTC
>TRBD2|TRBV5-4|-|TRBJ2-1
CASSSTLAGGRGNEQFF
TGTGCCAGCAGCTCAACTCTAGCGGGGGGTCGCGGAAATGAGCAGTTCTTC
>-|TRBV15|-|TRBJ2-1
CATSEGHLLGNEQFF
TGTGCCACCAGCGAGGGACACCTTCTGGGCAATGAGCAGTTCTTC
>-|TRBV9|-|TRBJ2-3
CASSFQLTSTDTQYF
TGTGCCAGCAGCTTCCAACTCACTAGCACAGATACGCAGTATTTT
>TRBD2|TRBV6-6|-|TRBJ2-1
CASNNVAGSSYNEQFF
TGTGCCAGCAACAACGTAGCGGGGTCCTCCTACAATGAGCAGTTCTTC
>-|TRBV10-3|-|TRBJ1-2
CAISATGYGYTF
TGTGCCATCAGTGCTACAGGGTATGGCTACACCTTC
>-|TRBV7-2|-|TRBJ2-1
CASSSPQGNEQFF
TGTGCCAGCAGCTCCCCACAGGGCAATGAGCAGTTCTTC
>TRBD1|TRBV5-5|-|TRBJ1-4
CASSPGDRDNEKLFF
TGTGCCAGCAGCCCGGGGGACAGGGATAATGAAAAACTGTTTTTT
>TRBD2|TRBV18|-|TRBJ2-1
CASSPALAGEYNEQFF
TGTGCCAGCTCACCCGCACTAGCGGGGGAGTACAATGAGCAGTTCTTC
>TRBD1|TRBV5-4|-|TRBJ1-1
CASSPTGMNTEAFF
TGTGCCAGCAGCCCGACAGGGATGAACACTGAAGCTTTCTTT
>TRBD2|TRBV2|-|TRBJ2-7
CASTAGGWGDYEQYF
TGTGCCAGCACTGCGGGGGGGTGGGGTGACTACGAGCAGTACTTC